A single sample is the source of the 10 T cell receptor beta chains below, sequenced in a study of long-term antiretroviral therapy in people with HIV. This was the immunoSEQ v3.0 assay at survey level. Assay: immunoSEQ multiplex PCR; the TCRdb copy retains only in-frame clones and omits some. The table has 30,000 to 40,000 clones, roughly three quarters seen once. The source was unsorted PBMCs, collected 1.9 years after starting antiretroviral therapy. Receptor source: a man between 18 and 29 years old with HIV.

The chain uses TRBV2 and TRBJ1-2; D unresolved. Trimming removed 6 bases from V and 5 bases from J, with 10 bases in between. CDR3 length: 12 residues. Germline V gene sequence: CDR1 SNHLY, CDR2 FYNNEI. The CDR3 protein is CASSAQTYGYTF. The CDR3 nucleotides read TGTGCCAGCAGCGCACAAACGTATGGCTACACCTTC.

The chain recombines TRBV4-1 with TRBJ2-5; D may be TRBD2 (5 bases). The CDR3 runs 14 residues. Trimming stripped 1 base from V and 5 bases from J, with 11 bases between. Looked up from germline, CDR1 is MGHRA and CDR2 is YSYEKL. Here the CDR3 reads CASSQGLARETQYF. Written as DNA, the CDR3 is TGCGCCAGCAGCCAAGGGCTAGCAAGGGAGACCCAGTACTTC.

The gene calls are TRBV7-9 and TRBJ2-2; 8 nucleotides match TRBD1. This CDR3 is built from 15 residues. The junction had 4 bases not matched to a gene; V was cut back by 6 bases and J by 1 base. Germline V gives CDR1 SEHNR, CDR2 FQNEAQ (reference sequence). The CDR3 region has the DNA TGTGCCAGCAGTACCGGGACAGGGAACACCGGGGAGCTGTTTTTT. The encoded protein is CASSTGTGNTGELFF.

This sequence joins TRBV7-9 and TRBJ2-3, with unresolved D. Germline V gene data show CDR1 as SEHNR and CDR2 as FQNEAQ (reference sequence). Trimming shortened V by 11 bases and J by 4 bases, and 16 bases separated the two germline ends. This CDR3 is 13 amino acids long. The CDR3 loop is CAVSRPRADTQYF. The CDR3 DNA reads TGTGCCGTCTCAAGGCCTCGGGCAGATACGCAGTATTTT.

V is TRBV11-2 and J is TRBJ1-4, with 10 bases matching TRBD1. Trimming at V came to 4 bases and at J to 6 bases, leaving 5 bases not matched to a gene. CDR1 SGHAT and CDR2 FQNNGV come from the germline V gene. The CDR3 extends over 15 amino acids. CDR3 protein: CASSYTGTGDEKLFF. CDR3 DNA sequence: TGTGCCAGCAGCTACACCGGGACAGGGGATGAAAAACTGTTTTTT. Complete variable domain (other parts from reference TRBV11-2 and TRBJ1-4): EAGVAQSPRYKIIEKRQSVAFWCNPISGHATLYWYQQILGQGPKLLIQFQNNGVVDDSQLPKDRFSAERLKGVDSTLKIQPAKLEDSAVYLCASSYTGTGDEKLFFGSGTQLSVL.

The V call is TRBV4-2, the J call TRBJ1-2; 7 bases map to TRBD1. In germline, CDR1 is LGHNA, CDR2 YNFKEQ. The trim removed 4 bases at V and 4 bases at J, leaving 9 bases unmatched. The CDR3 is 15 amino acids. The CDR3 nucleotides read TGTGCCAGCAGCCCCCCAGAGGACAGGAGCTATGGCTACACCTTC. It specifies CASSPPEDRSYGYTF.

The V and J genes are TRBV28 and TRBJ1-2; a possible D gene is TRBD1 (5 bases). V shed 6 bases and J shed 0 bases, with 20 bases lying between them. The length of the CDR3 is 17 residues. The germline V gene has CDR1 MDHEN and CDR2 SYDVKM. The CDR3 spells CASRTRGVVGANYGYTF. CDR3 nucleotide sequence: TGTGCCAGCAGGACACGGGGGGTGGTTGGAGCTAACTATGGCTACACCTTC.

This clone has a handful of counts. The chain links TRBV5-1 to TRBJ2-3, with D perhaps TRBD2 (5 bases). Germline V gene data show CDR1 as SGHRS and CDR2 as YFSETQ. The V gene lost 4 bases and the J gene lost 0 bases, with 9 bases spanning the gap. The CDR3 runs 14 residues. Here the CDR3 DNA reads TGCGCCAGCAGCATCGGGGTAAGCACAGATACGCAGTATTTT. Encoded protein: CASSIGVSTDTQYF.

CDR3 in amino acids: CASSSSSGTFLTDTQYF. The DNA of the CDR3 is TGTGCCAGTAGTTCTTCATCCGGGACTTTCCTCACAGATACGCAGTATTTT. The V gene is TRBV19, the J gene TRBJ2-3, with D maybe TRBD2 (6 bases). The length of the CDR3 is 17 residues. Germline V gene lookup returns CDR1 LNHDA and CDR2 SQIVND (reference sequence). V dropped 5 bases and J dropped 2 bases, with 20 bases sitting between them.

The V call is TRBV6-1, the J call TRBJ2-1, with D unresolved. Germline V CDR1 and CDR2: MNHNS, SASEGT. The CDR3 runs to 13 residues. Trimming took off 1 base at V and 5 bases at J, with 6 bases between the two ends. The CDR3 sequence is CASSEGLHNEQFF. The CDR3, as DNA: TGTGCCAGCAGTGAAGGATTACACAATGAGCAGTTCTTC.